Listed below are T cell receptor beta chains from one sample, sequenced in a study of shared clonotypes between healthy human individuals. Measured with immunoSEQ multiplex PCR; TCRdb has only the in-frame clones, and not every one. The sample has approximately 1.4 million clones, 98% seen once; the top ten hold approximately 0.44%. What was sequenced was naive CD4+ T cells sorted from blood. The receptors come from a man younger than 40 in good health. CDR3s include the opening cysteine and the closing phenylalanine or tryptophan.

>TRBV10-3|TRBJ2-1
CATRRQGMYNEQFF
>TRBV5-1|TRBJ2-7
CASSPGLAGYLSYEQYF
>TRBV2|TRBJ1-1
CASSPMGPDTEAFF
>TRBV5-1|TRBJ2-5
CASSLVAGGQETQYF
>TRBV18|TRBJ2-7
CASSPQSTAYEQYF
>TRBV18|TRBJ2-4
CASSPAVRLAGIAKNIQYF
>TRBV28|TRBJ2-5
CASRTGTETQYF
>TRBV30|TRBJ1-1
CAWSGDSRAFF
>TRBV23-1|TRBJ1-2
CASSQGDSGYGYTF
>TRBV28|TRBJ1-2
CASGGQRNNYGYTF
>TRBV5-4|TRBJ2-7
CASSLPRDRGYEQYF
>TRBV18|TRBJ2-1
CASSPGSGVYNEQFF
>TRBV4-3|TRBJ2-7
CARIRRQGTRDYEQYF
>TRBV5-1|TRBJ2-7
CASSLNFEGDEQYF
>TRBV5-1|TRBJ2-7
CASSPGLAGQVSYEQYF
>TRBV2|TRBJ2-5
CASSVPFPQGRKLAGQETQYF